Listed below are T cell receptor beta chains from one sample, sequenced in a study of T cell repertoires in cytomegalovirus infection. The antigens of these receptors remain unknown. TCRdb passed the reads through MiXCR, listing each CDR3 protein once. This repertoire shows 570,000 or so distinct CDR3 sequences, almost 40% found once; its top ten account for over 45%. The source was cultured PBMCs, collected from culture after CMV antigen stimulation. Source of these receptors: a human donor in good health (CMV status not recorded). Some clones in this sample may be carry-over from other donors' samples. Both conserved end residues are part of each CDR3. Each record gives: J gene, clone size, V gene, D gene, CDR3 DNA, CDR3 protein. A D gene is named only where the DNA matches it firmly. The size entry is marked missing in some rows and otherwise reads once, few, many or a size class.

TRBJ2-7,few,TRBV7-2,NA,TGTGCCAGCAGCTTAGTGGATTGGTCCTACGAGCAGTACTTC,CASSLVDWSYEQYF
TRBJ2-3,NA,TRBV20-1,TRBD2,TGCAGTGCTACTGGACTAGCGGGGGGGCAAGCAGATACGCAGTATTTT,CSATGLAGGQADTQYF
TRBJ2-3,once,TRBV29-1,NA,TGCAGCGTTGTGCTCGACAGCACCTCTAGCACAGATACGCAGTATTTT,CSVVLDSTSSTDTQYF
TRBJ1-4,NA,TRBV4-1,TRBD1,TGCGCCAGCAGCCAACTTCGAACAGGGGCTAATGAAAAACTGTTTTTT,CASSQLRTGANEKLFF
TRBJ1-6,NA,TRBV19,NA,TGTGCCAGTAGCAAGGACTTTACCGGTCGGAATTCACCCCTCCACTTT,CASSKDFTGRNSPLHF
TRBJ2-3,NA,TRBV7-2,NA,TGTGCCAGCAGCCCCGGCTACTCCACAGATACGCAGTATTTT,CASSPGYSTDTQYF
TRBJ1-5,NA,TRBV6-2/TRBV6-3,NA,TGTGCCAGCACTAAGCGGGGTCAGGTCTCTCAGCCCCAGCATTTT,CASTKRGQVSQPQHF
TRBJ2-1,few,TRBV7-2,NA,TGTGCCAGCAGCTTAGTTCAAGGGCCCAACAATGAGCAGTTCTTC,CASSLVQGPNNEQFF
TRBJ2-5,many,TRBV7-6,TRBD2,TGTGCCAGCAGCGCAGCGGGGTTTGCGGAGACCCAGTACTTC,CASSAAGFAETQYF
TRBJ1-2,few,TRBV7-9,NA,TGTGCCAGCAGCCTCGAGGGGGTCGCCGGCTACACCTTC,CASSLEGVAGYTF
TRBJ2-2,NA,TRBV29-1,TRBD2,TGCAGCGTTGAAGGCGGGACTAGCGGGAGGTCGAACACCGGGGAGCTGTTTTTT,CSVEGGTSGRSNTGELFF
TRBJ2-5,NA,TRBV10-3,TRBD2,TGTGCCGCAACTAGCGGGGGGGAAGAGACCCAGTACTTC,CAATSGGEETQYF
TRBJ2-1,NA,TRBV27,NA,TGTGCCAGCAGCCCCGGGGCCCGGGATGAGCAGTTCTTC,CASSPGARDEQFF
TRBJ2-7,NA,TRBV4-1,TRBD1,TGCGCCAGCAGCCAAGATCCGCCGGACAGGGGAAACGACGAGCAGTACTTC,CASSQDPPDRGNDEQYF
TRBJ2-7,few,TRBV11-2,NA,TGTGCCAGCAGCTGGAGCCCCAGAAACGAGCAGTACTTC,CASSWSPRNEQYF
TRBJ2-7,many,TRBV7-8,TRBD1,TGTGCCAGCAGCGATCGACGGACAGGGCCCTCTCGGGAGCAGTACTTC,CASSDRRTGPSREQYF
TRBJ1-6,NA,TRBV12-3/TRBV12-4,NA,TGTGCCAGCACCCTTGGGGGAGGGATTCCTAATTCACCCCTCCACTTT,CASTLGGGIPNSPLHF
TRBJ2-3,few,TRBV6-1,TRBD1,TGTGCCAGCAGTGAATGGGCAGGGGGCATCACAGATACGCAGTATTTT,CASSEWAGGITDTQYF
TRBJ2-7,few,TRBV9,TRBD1,TGTGCCAGCAGCCGAGGACAGGGCCTTTATGAGCAGTACTTC,CASSRGQGLYEQYF
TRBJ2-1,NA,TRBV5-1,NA,TGCGCCAGCAGGAGAGACAGCCCCGCCAATGAGCAGTTCTTC,CASRRDSPANEQFF
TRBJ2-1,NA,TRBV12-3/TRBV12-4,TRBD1,TGTGCCAGCAGCCCCCTCCGGGACAGAGTTGAGCAGTTCTTC,CASSPLRDRVEQFF
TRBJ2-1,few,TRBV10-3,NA,TGTGCCATCAGTGACAGAAACTACAATGAGCAGTTCTTC,CAISDRNYNEQFF
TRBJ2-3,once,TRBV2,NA,TGTGCCAGTTGCCCGACAGCGACCTTCACAGATACGCAGTATTTT,CASCPTATFTDTQYF
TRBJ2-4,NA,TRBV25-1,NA,TGTGCCAGCAGTGAGACGGGACACAAAAACATTCAGTACTTC,CASSETGHKNIQYF
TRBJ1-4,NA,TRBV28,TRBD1,TGTGCCAGCAGTCCCGGAGGGACAGCGAAGGAAAAACTGTTTTTT,CASSPGGTAKEKLFF
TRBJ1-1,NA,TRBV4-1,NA,TGCGCCAGCAGCCAGGCAGGAATAAACCCTGAAGCTTTCTTT,CASSQAGINPEAFF
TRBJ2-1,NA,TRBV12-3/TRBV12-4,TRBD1,TGTGCCAGCAGTTTCTGGGGGACAGGGGAGGGCAATGAGCAGTTCTTC,CASSFWGTGEGNEQFF
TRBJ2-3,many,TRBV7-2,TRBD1,TGTGCCAGCAGCAACGGACAGGGGGCAGATACGCAGTATTTT,CASSNGQGADTQYF
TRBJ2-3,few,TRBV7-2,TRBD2,TGTGCCAGCAGCTTGCGGGCTAGCGGGCCCCCCCCGTATACGCAGTATTTT,CASSLRASGPPPYTQYF
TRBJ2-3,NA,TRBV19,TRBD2,TGTGCCAGTAGTCCCCTCAGCGGGGGTGGCACAGATACGCAGTATTTT,CASSPLSGGGTDTQYF
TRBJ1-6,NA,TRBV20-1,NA,TGCAGTGCTAGTCGGGGGCCGCTAAGCTCCTATAATTCACCCCTCCACTTT,CSASRGPLSSYNSPLHF
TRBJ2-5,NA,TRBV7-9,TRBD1,TGTGCCAGCAGCCCAACCTGGGACAGGGGAGGGGAGACCCAGTACTTC,CASSPTWDRGGETQYF
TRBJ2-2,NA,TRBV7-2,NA,TGTGCCAGCAGCTTAGGGCCGGCCACCGGGGAGCTGTTTTTT,CASSLGPATGELFF
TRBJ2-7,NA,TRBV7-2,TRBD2,TGTGCCAGCAGCTCCACTACGACTAGCGGGAGGAGGGACGAGCAGTACTTC,CASSSTTTSGRRDEQYF
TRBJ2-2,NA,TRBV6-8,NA,TGTGCCAGCAGTCAATTCGTAGCGTCGAACACCGGGGAGCTGTTTTTT,CASSQFVASNTGELFF
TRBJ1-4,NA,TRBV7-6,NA,TGTGCCAGCAGCCGAAGGGGGTTTGGTAATGAAAAACTGTTTTTT,CASSRRGFGNEKLFF
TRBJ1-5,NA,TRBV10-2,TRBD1,TGCGCCAGCAGTAAACAGGGGGATAGCAATCAGCCCCAGCATTTT,CASSKQGDSNQPQHF
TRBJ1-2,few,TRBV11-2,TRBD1,TGTGCCAGCGGAAACAAGAAGGGACAGAGTGCCTATGGCTACACCTTC,CASGNKKGQSAYGYTF
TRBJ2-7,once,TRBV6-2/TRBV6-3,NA,TGTGCCAGCAGTTACTGGGCCCTGGCGGGGGCCAACGAGCAGTACTTC,CASSYWALAGANEQYF
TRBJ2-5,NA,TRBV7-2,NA,TGTGCCAGCAGCGTTCGTTGGGGCCAAGAGACCCAGTACTTC,CASSVRWGQETQYF
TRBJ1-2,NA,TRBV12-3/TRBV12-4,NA,TGTGCCAGCAACTGGGAGGGCTATGGCTACACCTTC,CASNWEGYGYTF
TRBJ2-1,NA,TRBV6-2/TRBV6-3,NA,TGTGCCAGCCTAGATCCCCCGGTCTACAATGAGCAGTTCTTC,CASLDPPVYNEQFF
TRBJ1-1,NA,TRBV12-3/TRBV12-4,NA,TGTGCCAGCAGTACTGGGGGTCAATCGAACACTGAAGCTTTCTTT,CASSTGGQSNTEAFF
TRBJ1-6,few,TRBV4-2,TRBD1,TGTGCCAGCAGCCAAGAACAGGGGAGATCCTATAATTCACCCCTCCACTTT,CASSQEQGRSYNSPLHF
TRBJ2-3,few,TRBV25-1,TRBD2,TGTGCCAGCAGTGACCCTAGCGGGAGGTTGGAGGATACGCAGTATTTT,CASSDPSGRLEDTQYF
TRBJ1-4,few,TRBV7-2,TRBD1,TGTGCCAGCAGCGGAACCGGGACAGGGTGGGAAAAACTGTTTTTT,CASSGTGTGWEKLFF
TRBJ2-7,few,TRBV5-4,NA,TGTGCCAGCAGCCCCCCTGGTACAGCCGCCTACGAGCAGTACTTC,CASSPPGTAAYEQYF
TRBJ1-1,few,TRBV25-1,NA,TGTGCCAGACGGGGGGGGGTCATGAACACTGAAGCTTTCTTT,CARRGGVMNTEAFF
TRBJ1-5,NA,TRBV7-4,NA,TGTGCCAGCAGCGCGTACGACCCCAATCAGCCCCAGCATTTT,CASSAYDPNQPQHF
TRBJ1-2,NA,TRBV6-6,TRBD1,TGTGCCAGCAGTTACTCGATAGGACAGGGGGCTGGCTACACCTTC,CASSYSIGQGAGYTF
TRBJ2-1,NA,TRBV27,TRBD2,TGTGCCAGCAGTCCCCGTTCACTAGCGGGAGAATTCAATGAGCAGTTCTTC,CASSPRSLAGEFNEQFF
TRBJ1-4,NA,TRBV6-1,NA,TGTGCCAGCAGTGACACGGGGCGGTTGGAAAAACTGTTTTTT,CASSDTGRLEKLFF
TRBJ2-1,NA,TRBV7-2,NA,TGTGCCAGCAGCTGGAGGGGGGACGGATACAATGAGCAGTTCTTC,CASSWRGDGYNEQFF
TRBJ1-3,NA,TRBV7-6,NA,TGTGCCAGCAGCGCCGCGGCTCGAGGGCTAGGTGGAAACACCATATATTTT,CASSAAARGLGGNTIYF
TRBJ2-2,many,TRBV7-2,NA,TGTGCCAGCAGCTTAGCGTTCCGCCACACCGGGGAGCTGTTTTTT,CASSLAFRHTGELFF